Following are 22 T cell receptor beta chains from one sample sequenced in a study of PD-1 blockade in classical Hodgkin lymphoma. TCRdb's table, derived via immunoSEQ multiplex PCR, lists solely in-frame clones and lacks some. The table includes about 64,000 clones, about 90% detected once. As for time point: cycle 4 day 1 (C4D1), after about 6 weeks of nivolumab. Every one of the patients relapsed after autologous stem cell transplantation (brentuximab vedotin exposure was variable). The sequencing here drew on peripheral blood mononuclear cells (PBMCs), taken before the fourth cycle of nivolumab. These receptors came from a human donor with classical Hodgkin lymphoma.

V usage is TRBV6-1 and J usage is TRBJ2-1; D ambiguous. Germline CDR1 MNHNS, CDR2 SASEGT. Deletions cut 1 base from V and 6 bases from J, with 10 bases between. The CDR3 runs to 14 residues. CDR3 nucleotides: TGTGCCAGCAGTGAAGTAGGGTTGGGCAATGAGCAGTTCTTC. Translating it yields CASSEVGLGNEQFF.

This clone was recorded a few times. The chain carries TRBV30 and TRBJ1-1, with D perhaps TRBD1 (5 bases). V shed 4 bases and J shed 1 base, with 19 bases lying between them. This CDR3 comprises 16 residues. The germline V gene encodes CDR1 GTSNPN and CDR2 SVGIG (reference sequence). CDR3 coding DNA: TGTGCCTGGAAGACAGCGACAGCCCAACCGAACACTGAAGCTTTCTTT. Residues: CAWKTATAQPNTEAFF.

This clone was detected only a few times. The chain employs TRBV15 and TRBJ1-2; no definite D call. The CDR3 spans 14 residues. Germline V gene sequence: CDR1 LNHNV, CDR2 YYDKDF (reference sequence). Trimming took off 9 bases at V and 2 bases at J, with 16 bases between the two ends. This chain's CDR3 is CATRSSFTNYGYTF. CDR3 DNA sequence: TGTGCCACAAGATCCAGCTTTACCAACTATGGCTACACCTTC.

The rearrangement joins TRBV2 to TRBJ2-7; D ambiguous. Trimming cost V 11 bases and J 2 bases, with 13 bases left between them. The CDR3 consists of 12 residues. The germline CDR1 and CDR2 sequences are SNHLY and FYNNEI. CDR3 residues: CAGRRAAYEQYF. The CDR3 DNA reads TGTGCCGGTAGAAGGGCGGCCTACGAGCAGTACTTC.

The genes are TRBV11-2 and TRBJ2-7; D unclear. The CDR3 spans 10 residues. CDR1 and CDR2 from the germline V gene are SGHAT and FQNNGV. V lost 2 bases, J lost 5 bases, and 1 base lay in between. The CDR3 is CASSLNEQYF. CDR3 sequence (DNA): TGTGCCAGCAGCTTAAACGAGCAGTACTTC.

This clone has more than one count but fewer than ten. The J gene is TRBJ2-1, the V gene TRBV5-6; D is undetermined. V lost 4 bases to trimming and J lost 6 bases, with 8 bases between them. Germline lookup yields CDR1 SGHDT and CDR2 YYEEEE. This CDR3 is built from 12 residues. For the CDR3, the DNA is TGTGCCAGCAGCAATTTCTTCAATGAGCAGTTCTTC. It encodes CASSNFFNEQFF. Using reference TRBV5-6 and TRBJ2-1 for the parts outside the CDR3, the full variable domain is DAGVTQSPTHLIKTRGQQVTLRCSPKSGHDTVSWYQQALGQGPQFIFQYYEEEERQRGNFPDRFSGHQFPNYSSELNVNALLLGDSALYLCASSNFFNEQFFGPGTRLTVL.

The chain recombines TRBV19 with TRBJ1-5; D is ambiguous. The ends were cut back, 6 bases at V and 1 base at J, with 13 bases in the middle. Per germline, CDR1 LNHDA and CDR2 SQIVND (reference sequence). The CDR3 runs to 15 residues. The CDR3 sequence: CASSPIVGSNQPQHF. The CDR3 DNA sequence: TGTGCCAGTAGCCCGATAGTCGGAAGCAATCAGCCCCAGCATTTT. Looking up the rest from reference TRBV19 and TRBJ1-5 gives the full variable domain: DGGITQSPKYLFRKEGQNVTLSCEQNLNHDAMYWYRQDPGQGLRLIYYSQIVNDFQKGDIAEGYSVSREKKESFPLTVTSAQKNPTAFYLCASSPIVGSNQPQHFGDGTRLSIL.

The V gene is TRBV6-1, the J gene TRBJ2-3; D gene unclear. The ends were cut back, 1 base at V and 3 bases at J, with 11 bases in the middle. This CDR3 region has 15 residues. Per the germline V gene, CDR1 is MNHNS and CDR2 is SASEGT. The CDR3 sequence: CASSEGPDGTDTQYF. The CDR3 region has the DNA TGTGCCAGCAGTGAAGGGCCCGATGGGACAGATACGCAGTATTTT.

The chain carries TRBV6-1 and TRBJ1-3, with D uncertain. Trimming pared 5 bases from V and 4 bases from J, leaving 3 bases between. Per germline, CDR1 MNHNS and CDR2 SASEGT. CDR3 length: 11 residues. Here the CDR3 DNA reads TGTGCCAGCAGTCTGGGAAACACCATATATTTT. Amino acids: CASSLGNTIYF.

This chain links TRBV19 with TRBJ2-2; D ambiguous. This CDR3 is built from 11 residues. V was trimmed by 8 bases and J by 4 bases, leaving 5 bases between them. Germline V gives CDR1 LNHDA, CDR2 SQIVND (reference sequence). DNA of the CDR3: TGTGCCAGTGAGAGCACCGGGGAGCTGTTTTTT. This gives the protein CASESTGELFF.

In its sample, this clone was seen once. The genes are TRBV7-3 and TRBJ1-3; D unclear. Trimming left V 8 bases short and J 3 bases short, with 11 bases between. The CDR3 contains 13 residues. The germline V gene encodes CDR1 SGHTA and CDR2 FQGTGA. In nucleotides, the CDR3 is TGTGCCAGCTCGTCTGGCGTTGGAAACACCATATATTTT. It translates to CASSSGVGNTIYF.

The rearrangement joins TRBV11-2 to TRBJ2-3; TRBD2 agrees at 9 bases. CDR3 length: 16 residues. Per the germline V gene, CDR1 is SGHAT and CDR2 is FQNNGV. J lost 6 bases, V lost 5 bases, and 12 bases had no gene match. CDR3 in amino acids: CASSPQGGGAWDTQYF. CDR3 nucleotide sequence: TGTGCCAGCAGCCCCCAGGGCGGGGGGGCTTGGGATACGCAGTATTTT.

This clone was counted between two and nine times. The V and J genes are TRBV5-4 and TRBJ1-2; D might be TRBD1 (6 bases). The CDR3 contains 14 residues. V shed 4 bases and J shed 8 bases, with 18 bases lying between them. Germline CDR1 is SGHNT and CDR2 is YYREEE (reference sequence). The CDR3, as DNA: TGTGCCAGCAGCCTAGCGCAGACAGGCGACGGCTACACCTTC. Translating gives CASSLAQTGDGYTF.

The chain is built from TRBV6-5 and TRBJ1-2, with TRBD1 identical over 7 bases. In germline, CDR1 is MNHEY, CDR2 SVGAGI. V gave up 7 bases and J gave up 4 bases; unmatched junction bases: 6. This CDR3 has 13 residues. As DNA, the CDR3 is TGTGCCAGCACCAAGGGACAGTTCTATGGCTACACCTTC. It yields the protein CASTKGQFYGYTF.

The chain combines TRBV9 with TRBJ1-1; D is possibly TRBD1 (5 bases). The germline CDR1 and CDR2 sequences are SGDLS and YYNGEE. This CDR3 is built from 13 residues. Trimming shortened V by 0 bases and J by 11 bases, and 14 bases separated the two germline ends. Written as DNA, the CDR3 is TGTGCCAGCAGCGTAGCTACGGGAGGGGAGGCTTTCTTT. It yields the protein CASSVATGGEAFF.

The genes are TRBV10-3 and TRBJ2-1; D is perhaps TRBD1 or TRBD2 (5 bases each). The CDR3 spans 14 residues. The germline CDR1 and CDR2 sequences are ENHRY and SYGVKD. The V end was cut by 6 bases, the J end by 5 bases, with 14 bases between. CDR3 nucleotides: TGTGCCATCAGCCCCGGGACGGAAAACAATGAGCAGTTCTTC. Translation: CAISPGTENNEQFF.

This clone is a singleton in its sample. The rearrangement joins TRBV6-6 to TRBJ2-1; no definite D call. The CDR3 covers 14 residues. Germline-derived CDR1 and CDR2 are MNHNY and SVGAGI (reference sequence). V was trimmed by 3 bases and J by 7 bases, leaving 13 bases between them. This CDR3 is CASSYGVPVNEQFF. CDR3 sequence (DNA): TGTGCCAGCAGTTATGGGGTCCCGGTGAATGAGCAGTTCTTC.

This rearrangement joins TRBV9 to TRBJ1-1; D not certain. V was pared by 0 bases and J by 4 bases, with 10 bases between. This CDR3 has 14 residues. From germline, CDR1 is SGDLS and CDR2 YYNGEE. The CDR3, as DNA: TGTGCCAGCAGCGTAGGACTGATGGGCACTGAAGCTTTCTTT. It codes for CASSVGLMGTEAFF.

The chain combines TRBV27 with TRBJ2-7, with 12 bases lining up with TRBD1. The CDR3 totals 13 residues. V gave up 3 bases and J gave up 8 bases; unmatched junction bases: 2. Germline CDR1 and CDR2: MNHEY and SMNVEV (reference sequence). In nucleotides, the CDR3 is TGTGCCAGCAGTTTTGGGACAGGGGGCAAGCAGTACTTC. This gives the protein CASSFGTGGKQYF.

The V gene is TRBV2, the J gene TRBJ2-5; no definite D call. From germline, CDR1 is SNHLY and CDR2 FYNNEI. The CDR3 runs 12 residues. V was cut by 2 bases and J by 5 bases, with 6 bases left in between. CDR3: CASSELWETQYF. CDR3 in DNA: TGTGCCAGCAGTGAACTGTGGGAGACCCAGTACTTC.

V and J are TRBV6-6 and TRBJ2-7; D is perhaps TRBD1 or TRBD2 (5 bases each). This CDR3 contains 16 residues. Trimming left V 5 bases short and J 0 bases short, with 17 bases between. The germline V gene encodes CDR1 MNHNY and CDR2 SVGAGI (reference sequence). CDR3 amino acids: CASSPRGGKSSYEQYF. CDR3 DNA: TGTGCCAGCAGTCCCCGGGGCGGCAAGAGCTCCTACGAGCAGTACTTC.

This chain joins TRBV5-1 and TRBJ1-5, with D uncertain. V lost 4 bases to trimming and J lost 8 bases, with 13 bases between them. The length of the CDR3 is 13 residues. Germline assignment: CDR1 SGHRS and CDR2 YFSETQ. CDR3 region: CASSLKPGEPQHF. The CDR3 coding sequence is TGCGCCAGCAGCCTCAAACCCGGGGAGCCCCAGCATTTT.